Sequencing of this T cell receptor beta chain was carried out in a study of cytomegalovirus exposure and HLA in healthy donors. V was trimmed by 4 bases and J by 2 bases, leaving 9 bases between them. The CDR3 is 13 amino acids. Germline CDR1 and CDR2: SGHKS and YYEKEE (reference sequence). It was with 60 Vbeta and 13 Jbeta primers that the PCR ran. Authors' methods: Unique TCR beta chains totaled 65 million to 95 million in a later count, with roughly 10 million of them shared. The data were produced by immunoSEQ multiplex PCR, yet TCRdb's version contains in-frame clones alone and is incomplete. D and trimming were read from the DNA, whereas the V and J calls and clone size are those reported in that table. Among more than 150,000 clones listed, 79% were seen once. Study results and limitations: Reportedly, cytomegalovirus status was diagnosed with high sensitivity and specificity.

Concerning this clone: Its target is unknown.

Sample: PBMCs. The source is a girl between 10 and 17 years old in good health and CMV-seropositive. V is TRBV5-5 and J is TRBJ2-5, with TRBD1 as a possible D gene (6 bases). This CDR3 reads CASSQTGQETQYF. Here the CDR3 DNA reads TGTGCCAGCAGCCAGACAGGTCAAGAGACCCAGTACTTC.